This TCR beta chain was recovered during a study of blood T cells in healthy people across ages. General observations from the study: Estimates of diversity drawn from one million T cells were considered underestimates. Expanded clonotype changes were possibly confounded by unknown donor CMV status.

This clonotype was detected ten times or more. Antigen specificity is unknown. The CDR3 totals 13 residues. Trimming left V 7 bases short and J 5 bases short, with 17 bases between. The V gene's germline CDR1 is SQVTM and CDR2 ANQGSEA. Then a second PCR, running roughly 6 to 11 cycles, was carried out with a sample-barcoded 5' primer and a J-beta primer mix. MiXCR, run by TCRdb on the 5' RACE reads, gives a single entry per CDR3 protein. Of 700,000 to 850,000 distinct CDR3 sequences in the sample, around 34% were seen once. The sample was blood. V and J are TRBV29-1 and TRBJ2-5, with D possibly TRBD2 on 6 matching bases. The source is a man between 18 and 29 years old in good health. CDR3 in amino acids: CSAWVEGRETQYF. The CDR3, as DNA: TGCAGCGCCTGGGTCGAAGGGAGGGAGACCCAGTACTTC.